The 2 T cell receptor beta chains reported below all come from one sample, sequenced in a study of blood T cell repertoires in COVID-19. Sequenced by immunoSEQ multiplex PCR; TCRdb stores in-frame clones only, minus some. The data hold 170,000 or so clones, with 84% observed a single time. Sequencing was done on a sample of peripheral blood. The receptors were gathered from a man between 18 and 35 years old with active or convalescent COVID-19.

The chain links TRBV20-1 to TRBJ2-7, with 9 bases identical to TRBD1. Germline V gene lookup returns CDR1 DFQATT and CDR2 SNEGSKA (reference sequence). This CDR3 has 11 residues. CDR3: CSTGGLYEQYF. The CDR3 nucleotides are TGCAGCACAGGGGGCCTTTACGAGCAGTACTTC.

The V and J genes are TRBV5-1 and TRBJ1-6, with D perhaps matching TRBD1 (6 bases). Germline CDR1 SGHRS, CDR2 YFSETQ. Deletions cut 1 base from V and 8 bases from J, with 16 bases between. CDR3 length: 16 residues. The CDR3 sequence: CASSLWDTGTDSPLHF. CDR3 in DNA: TGCGCCAGCAGCTTGTGGGACACGGGAACGGATTCACCCCTCCACTTT.